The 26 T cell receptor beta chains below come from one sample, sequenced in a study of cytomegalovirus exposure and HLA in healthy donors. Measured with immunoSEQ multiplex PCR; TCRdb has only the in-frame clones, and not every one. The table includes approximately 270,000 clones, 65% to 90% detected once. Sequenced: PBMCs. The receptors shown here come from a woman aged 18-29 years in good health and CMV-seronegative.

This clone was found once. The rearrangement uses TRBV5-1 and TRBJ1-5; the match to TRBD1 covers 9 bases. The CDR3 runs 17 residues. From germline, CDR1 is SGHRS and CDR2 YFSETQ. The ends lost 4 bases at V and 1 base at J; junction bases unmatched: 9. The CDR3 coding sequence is TGCGCCAGCAGCATAGGAGGGACAGGGAGAAGCAATCAGCCCCAGCATTTT. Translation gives CASSIGGTGRSNQPQHF.

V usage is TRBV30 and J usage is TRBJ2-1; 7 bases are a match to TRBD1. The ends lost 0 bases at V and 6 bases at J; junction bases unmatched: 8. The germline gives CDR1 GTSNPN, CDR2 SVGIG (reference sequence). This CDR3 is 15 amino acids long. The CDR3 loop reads CAWSVPRKGANEQFF. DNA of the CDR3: TGTGCCTGGAGTGTACCGAGGAAGGGGGCCAATGAGCAGTTCTTC.

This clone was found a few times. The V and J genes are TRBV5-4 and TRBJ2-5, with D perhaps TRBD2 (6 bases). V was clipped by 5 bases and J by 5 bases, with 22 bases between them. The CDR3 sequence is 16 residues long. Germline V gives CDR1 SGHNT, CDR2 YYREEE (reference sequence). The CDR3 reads CASSRALGPRGETQYF. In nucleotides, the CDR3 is TGTGCCAGCAGTCGCGCTCTGGGACCGCGGGGCGAGACCCAGTACTTC.

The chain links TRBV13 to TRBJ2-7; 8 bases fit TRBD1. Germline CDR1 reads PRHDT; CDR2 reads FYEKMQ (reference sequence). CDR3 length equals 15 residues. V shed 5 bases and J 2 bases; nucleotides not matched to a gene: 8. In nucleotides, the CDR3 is TGTGCCAGCAGCCCACCAGACAGGGGCACCTACGAGCAGTACTTC. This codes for CASSPPDRGTYEQYF.

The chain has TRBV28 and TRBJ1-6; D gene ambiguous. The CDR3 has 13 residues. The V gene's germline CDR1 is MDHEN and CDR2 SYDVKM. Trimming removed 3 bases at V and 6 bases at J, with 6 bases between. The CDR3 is CASSFGGNSPLHF. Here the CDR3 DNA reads TGTGCCAGCAGTTTTGGCGGTAATTCACCCCTCCACTTT.

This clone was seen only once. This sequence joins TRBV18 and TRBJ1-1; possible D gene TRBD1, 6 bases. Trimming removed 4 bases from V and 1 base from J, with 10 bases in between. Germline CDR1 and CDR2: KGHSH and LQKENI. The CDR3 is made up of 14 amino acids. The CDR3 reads CASSLLGANTEAFF. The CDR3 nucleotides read TGTGCCAGCTCACTGTTGGGGGCGAACACTGAAGCTTTCTTT.

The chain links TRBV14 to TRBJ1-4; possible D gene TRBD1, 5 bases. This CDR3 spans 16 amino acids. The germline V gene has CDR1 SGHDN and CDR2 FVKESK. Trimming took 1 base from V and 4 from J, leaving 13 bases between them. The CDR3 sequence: CASSQVGGDFNEKLFF. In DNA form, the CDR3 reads TGTGCCAGCAGCCAAGTCGGAGGGGACTTTAATGAAAAACTGTTTTTT.

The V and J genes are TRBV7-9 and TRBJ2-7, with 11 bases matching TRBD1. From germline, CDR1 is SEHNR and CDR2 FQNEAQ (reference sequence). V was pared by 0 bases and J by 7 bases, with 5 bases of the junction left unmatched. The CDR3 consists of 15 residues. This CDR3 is CASSLATGTGGEQYF. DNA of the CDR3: TGTGCCAGCAGCTTAGCCACCGGGACAGGGGGGGAGCAGTACTTC.

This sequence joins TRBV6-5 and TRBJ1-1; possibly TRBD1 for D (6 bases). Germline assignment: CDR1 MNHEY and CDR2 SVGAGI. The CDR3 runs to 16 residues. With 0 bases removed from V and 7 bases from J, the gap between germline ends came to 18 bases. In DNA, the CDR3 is TGTGCCAGCAGTTACTCCCCGGGACAACGATCATTTGAAGCTTTCTTT. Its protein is CASSYSPGQRSFEAFF.

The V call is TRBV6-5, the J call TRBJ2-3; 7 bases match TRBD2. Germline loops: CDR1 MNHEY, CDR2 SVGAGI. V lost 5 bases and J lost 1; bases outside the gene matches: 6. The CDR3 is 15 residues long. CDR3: CASSRGGWGTDTQYF. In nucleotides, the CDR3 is TGTGCCAGCAGTCGCGGGGGATGGGGCACAGATACGCAGTATTTT.

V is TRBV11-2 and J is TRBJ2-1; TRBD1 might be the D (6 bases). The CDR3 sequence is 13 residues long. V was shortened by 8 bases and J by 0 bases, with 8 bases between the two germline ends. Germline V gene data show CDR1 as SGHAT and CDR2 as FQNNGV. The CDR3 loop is CASEGVSYNEQFF. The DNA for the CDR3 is TGTGCCAGCGAGGGGGTCTCCTACAATGAGCAGTTCTTC.

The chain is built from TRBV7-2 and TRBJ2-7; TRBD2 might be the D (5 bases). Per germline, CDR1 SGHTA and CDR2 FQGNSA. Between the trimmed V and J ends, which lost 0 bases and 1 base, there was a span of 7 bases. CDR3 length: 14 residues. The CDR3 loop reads CASSLAPGSYEQYF. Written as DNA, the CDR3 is TGTGCCAGCAGCTTAGCCCCGGGGTCCTACGAGCAGTACTTC.

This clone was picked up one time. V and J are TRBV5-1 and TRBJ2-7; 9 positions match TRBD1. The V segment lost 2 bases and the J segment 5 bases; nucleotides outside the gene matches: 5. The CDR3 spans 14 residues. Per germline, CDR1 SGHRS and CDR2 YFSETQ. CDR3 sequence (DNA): TGCGCCAGCAGCTTCGGACAGGGGTTCAACGAGCAGTACTTC. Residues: CASSFGQGFNEQYF.

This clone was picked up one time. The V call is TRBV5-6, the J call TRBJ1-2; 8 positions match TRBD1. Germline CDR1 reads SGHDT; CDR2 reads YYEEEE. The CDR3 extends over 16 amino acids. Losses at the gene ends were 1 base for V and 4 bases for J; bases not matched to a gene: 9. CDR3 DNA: TGTGCCAGCAGCTTGCCAGGGGGCACGGGAGGCTATGGCTACACCTTC. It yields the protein CASSLPGGTGGYGYTF.

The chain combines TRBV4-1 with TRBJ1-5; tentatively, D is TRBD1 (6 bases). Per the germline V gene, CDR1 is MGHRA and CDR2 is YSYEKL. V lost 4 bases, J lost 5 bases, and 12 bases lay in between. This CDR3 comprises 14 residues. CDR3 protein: CASSPGTHYQPQHF. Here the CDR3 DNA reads TGCGCCAGCAGCCCCGGGACACATTATCAGCCCCAGCATTTT.

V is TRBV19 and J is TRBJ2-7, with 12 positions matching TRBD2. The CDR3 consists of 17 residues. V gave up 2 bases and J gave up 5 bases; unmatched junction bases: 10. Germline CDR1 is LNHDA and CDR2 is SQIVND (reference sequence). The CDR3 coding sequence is TGTGCCAGTAGTATATACGCTAGCGGGAGGGCCCAACACGAGCAGTACTTC. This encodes CASSIYASGRAQHEQYF.

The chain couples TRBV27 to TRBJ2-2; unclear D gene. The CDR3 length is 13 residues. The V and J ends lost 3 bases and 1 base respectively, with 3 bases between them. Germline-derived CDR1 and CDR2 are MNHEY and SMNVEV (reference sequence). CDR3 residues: CASSFLNTGELFF. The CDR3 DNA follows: TGTGCCAGCAGTTTCCTGAACACCGGGGAGCTGTTTTTT.

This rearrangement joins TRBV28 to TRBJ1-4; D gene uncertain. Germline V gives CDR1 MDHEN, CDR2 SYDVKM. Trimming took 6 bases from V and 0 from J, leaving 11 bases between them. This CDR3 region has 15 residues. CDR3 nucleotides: TGTGCCAGCAGCCTCCCCGGTGCAACTAATGAAAAACTGTTTTTT. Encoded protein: CASSLPGATNEKLFF.

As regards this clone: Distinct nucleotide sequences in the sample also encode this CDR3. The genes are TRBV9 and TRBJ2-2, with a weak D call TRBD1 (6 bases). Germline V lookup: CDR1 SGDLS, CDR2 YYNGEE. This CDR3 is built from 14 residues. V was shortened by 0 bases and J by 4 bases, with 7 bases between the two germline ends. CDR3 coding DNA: TGTGCCAGCAGCGTAGGAGGGGGCACCGGGGAGCTGTTTTTT. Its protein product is CASSVGGGTGELFF.

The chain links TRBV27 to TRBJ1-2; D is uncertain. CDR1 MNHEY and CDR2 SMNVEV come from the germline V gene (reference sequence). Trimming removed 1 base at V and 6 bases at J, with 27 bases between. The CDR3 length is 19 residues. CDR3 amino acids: CASSLLPLGRSILHNGYTF. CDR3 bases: TGTGCCAGCAGTTTATTACCCCTTGGGAGGTCAATCCTCCACAATGGCTACACCTTC.

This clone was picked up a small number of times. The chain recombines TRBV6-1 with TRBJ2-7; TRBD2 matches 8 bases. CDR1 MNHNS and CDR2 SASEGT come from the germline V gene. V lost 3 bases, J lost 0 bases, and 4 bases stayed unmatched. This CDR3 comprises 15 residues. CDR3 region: CASSEEAGDSYEQYF. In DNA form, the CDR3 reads TGTGCCAGCAGTGAGGAAGCGGGGGACTCCTACGAGCAGTACTTC.

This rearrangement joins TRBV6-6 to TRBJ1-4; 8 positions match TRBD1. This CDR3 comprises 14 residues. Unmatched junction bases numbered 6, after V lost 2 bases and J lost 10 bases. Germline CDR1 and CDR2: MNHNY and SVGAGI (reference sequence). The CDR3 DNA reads TGTGCCAGCAGTTACCGTCAGGGGGCGGGAAAACTGTTTTTT. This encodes CASSYRQGAGKLFF.

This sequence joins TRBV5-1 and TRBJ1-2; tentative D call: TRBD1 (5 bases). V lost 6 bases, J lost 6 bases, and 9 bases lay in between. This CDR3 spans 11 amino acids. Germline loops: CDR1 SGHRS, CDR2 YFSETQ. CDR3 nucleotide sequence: TGCGCCAGCAACTCGGACAATGGCTACACCTTC. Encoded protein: CASNSDNGYTF.

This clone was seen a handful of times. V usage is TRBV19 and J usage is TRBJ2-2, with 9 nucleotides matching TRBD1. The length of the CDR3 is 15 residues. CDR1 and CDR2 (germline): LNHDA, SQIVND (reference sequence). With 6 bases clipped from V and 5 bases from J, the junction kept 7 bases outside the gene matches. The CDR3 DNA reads TGTGCCAGTAGCAGCACCGGGACAGGGACCGGGGAGCTGTTTTTT. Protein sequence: CASSSTGTGTGELFF. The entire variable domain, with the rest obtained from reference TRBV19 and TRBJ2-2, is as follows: DGGITQSPKYLFRKEGQNVTLSCEQNLNHDAMYWYRQDPGQGLRLIYYSQIVNDFQKGDIAEGYSVSREKKESFPLTVTSAQKNPTAFYLCASSSTGTGTGELFFGEGSRLTVL.

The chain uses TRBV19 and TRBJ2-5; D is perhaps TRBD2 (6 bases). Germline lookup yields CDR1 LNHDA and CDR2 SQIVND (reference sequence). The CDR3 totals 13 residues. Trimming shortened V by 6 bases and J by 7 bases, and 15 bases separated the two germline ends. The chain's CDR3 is CASSGLIGGTQYF. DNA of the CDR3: TGTGCCAGTAGCGGCCTTATCGGGGGGACCCAGTACTTC.

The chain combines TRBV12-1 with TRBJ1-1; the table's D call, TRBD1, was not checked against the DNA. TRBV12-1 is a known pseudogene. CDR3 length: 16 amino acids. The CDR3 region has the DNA TGTGCCAGCAGCTTTGGACAGGGAGTTGGGACGACTGAAGCTTTCTTT. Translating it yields CASSFGQGVGTTEAFF.